This TCR beta chain was identified in a study of control samples from healthy donors and cancer patients. The J segment lost 6 bases and the V segment lost 4 bases, leaving 6 bases of the junction unmatched. CDR1 SGHNT and CDR2 YENEEA come from the germline V gene. The CDR3 loop spans 14 amino acids. Generated by immunoSEQ multiplex PCR, the TCRdb table keeps only in-frame clones and is missing some. In the table there are 150,000 to 200,000 clones, 90% to 95% of which are singletons. This chain joins TRBV11-3 and TRBJ2-7; 10 bases are shared with TRBD1. Sequenced input: blood. The clonotype originates from a man aged 18 to 29 in good health. CDR3 loop: CASSSGTGVGEQYF. CDR3 sequence (DNA): TGTGCCAGCAGCTCCGGGACAGGGGTCGGCGAGCAGTACTTC.